This passage covers 14 T cell receptor beta chains from one sample sequenced in a study of T cell clonotyping in hematopoietic cell transplantation. Assay: immunoSEQ multiplex PCR; the TCRdb copy retains only in-frame clones and omits some. Among roughly 44,000 clones listed, 95% were seen once. What was sequenced was peripheral blood mononuclear cells. The receptors here all came from a young man in good health. Some clones in this sample may be carry-over from other donors' samples.

The genes are TRBV7-9 and TRBJ1-1; TRBD1 agrees at 7 bases. Trimming removed 5 bases from V and 11 bases from J; junction bases left unmatched: 5. The germline gives CDR1 SEHNR, CDR2 FQNEAQ (reference sequence). The CDR3 consists of 11 residues. The CDR3 here is CASSPGQVAFF. In DNA form, the CDR3 reads TGTGCCAGCAGCCCAGGACAGGTGGCTTTCTTT.

The CDR3 DNA reads as TGCAGCGCCCGGGACGCCGGCGGCGGGGAGCTGTTTTTT. Translated, it gives CSARDAGGGELFF. The V and J genes are TRBV29-1 and TRBJ2-2; the D gene could be TRBD1 or TRBD2 (5 bases each). The CDR3 contains 13 residues. Per the germline V gene, CDR1 is SQVTM and CDR2 is ANQGSEA. V lost 7 bases and J lost 7, with 16 bases in between.

In this sample, this clone turned up once. The gene calls are TRBV7-2 and TRBJ1-5, with TRBD1 matching 10 bases. Trimming at V came to 6 bases and at J to 6 bases, leaving 11 bases not matched to a gene. CDR3 length: 16 amino acids. The V gene's germline CDR1 is SGHTA and CDR2 FQGNSA. CDR3 DNA sequence: TGTGCCAGCAGTACATCGACAGGGGGCGTCGGTCAGCCCCAGCATTTT. Translated, it gives CASSTSTGGVGQPQHF.

The chain is built from TRBV7-8 and TRBJ2-1; D gene uncertain. CDR1 SGHVS and CDR2 FQNEAQ come from the germline V gene. The germline V and J ends were trimmed by 2 bases and 8 bases, with 4 bases remaining between them. The CDR3 is 11 amino acids. The CDR3 bases are TGTGCCAGCAGCTTAAGCGATGAGCAGTTCTTC. Protein sequence: CASSLSDEQFF.

J is TRBJ2-3 and V is TRBV6-5; a weak D match, TRBD2 (5 bases). Germline V CDR1 and CDR2: MNHEY, SVGAGI. V lost 6 bases, J lost 6 bases, and 10 bases lay in between. The CDR3 has 12 residues. The CDR3: CASSLLGDTQYF. The CDR3 region has the DNA TGTGCCAGCAGCCTACTAGGGGATACGCAGTATTTT.

The chain is built from TRBV12-5 and TRBJ2-7, with D perhaps TRBD1 (7 bases). Trimming cost V 1 base and J 4 bases, with 11 bases left between them. The length of the CDR3 is 14 residues. CDR1 is LGHNT and CDR2 is FRNRAP in the germline V gene. The CDR3 is CASGLAGGLYEQYF. CDR3 sequence (DNA): TGTGCTAGTGGTTTGGCAGGGGGGCTTTACGAGCAGTACTTC.

The chain joins TRBV29-1 to TRBJ2-1; the D is unclear. The CDR3 covers 14 residues. Trimming stripped 3 bases from V and 0 bases from J, with 9 bases between. Germline V gene sequence: CDR1 SQVTM, CDR2 ANQGSEA. The CDR3 spells CSVDLAYSYNEQFF. The CDR3 DNA is TGCAGCGTTGATTTGGCTTACTCCTACAATGAGCAGTTCTTC.

A single count supports this clone. The chain links TRBV2 to TRBJ1-5; unclear D gene. CDR3 length: 12 amino acids. Germline assignment: CDR1 SNHLY and CDR2 FYNNEI. V lost 5 bases, J lost 6 bases, and 8 bases lay in between. The CDR3 loop reads CASSSEGQPQHF. CDR3 bases: TGTGCCAGCAGTAGCGAGGGTCAGCCCCAGCATTTT.

The J gene is TRBJ1-1, the V gene TRBV6-6; tentative D call: TRBD1 (6 bases). Between the trimmed V and J ends, which lost 5 bases and 8 bases, there was a span of 12 bases. The CDR3 sequence is 12 residues long. Germline CDR1 reads MNHNY; CDR2 reads SVGAGI (reference sequence). The CDR3 here is CASSTQGREAFF. The CDR3 region has the DNA TGTGCCAGCAGTACCCAGGGGCGGGAAGCTTTCTTT.

The chain employs TRBV2 and TRBJ1-1; tentative D call: TRBD1 (5 bases). The CDR3 is made up of 13 amino acids. The germline gives CDR1 SNHLY, CDR2 FYNNEI. The V gene lost 0 bases and the J gene lost 6 bases, with 8 bases spanning the gap. This CDR3 reads CASSEAKGPEAFF. The CDR3 coding sequence is TGTGCCAGCAGTGAAGCGAAGGGGCCTGAAGCTTTCTTT.

V gene TRBV4-2 combines with J gene TRBJ2-6; TRBD1 matches 8 bases. CDR3 length equals 17 residues. CDR1 is LGHNA and CDR2 is YNFKEQ in the germline V gene. The V gene end was trimmed by 1 base and the J gene end by 4 bases; junction bases not matched to a gene: 6. CDR3 bases: TGTGCCAGCAGCCAAGTCGGACAGGGATCGGGGGCCAACGTCCTGACTTTC. It specifies CASSQVGQGSGANVLTF.

V usage is TRBV7-6 and J usage is TRBJ1-5; D gene uncertain. V lost 1 base to trimming and J lost 6 bases, with 10 bases between them. CDR3 length equals 14 residues. CDR1 and CDR2 from the germline V gene are SGHVS and FNYEAQ. CDR3 in amino acids: CASSLVLQGQPQHF. DNA of the CDR3: TGTGCCAGCAGCTTAGTCCTCCAAGGTCAGCCCCAGCATTTT. Full variable domain (missing parts from reference TRBV7-6 and TRBJ1-5): GAGVSQSPRYKVTKRGQDVALRCDPISGHVSLYWYRQALGQGPEFLTYFNYEAQQDKSGLPNDRFSAERPEGSISTLTIQRTEQRDSAMYRCASSLVLQGQPQHFGDGTRLSIL.

The chain couples TRBV11-3 to TRBJ2-6, with a tentative D call TRBD1 (6 bases). Looked up from germline, CDR1 is SGHNT and CDR2 is YENEEA. V lost 6 bases and J lost 3, with 15 bases in between. The CDR3 has 16 residues. The CDR3 here is CASSYDTGFGANVLTF. The CDR3 DNA sequence: TGTGCCAGCAGTTACGACACAGGGTTTGGGGCCAACGTCCTGACTTTC.

The rearrangement joins TRBV10-1 to TRBJ2-7, with D perhaps assigned TRBD1 or TRBD2 (5 bases each). The CDR3 runs to 16 residues. Germline V gene data show CDR1 as WNHNN and CDR2 as SYGVQD (reference sequence). The V end lost 3 bases, the J end lost 1 base, and 16 bases lay between the germline ends. The CDR3 is CASSDEPGTNSYEQYF. In DNA, the CDR3 is TGCGCCAGCAGTGATGAGCCGGGGACGAATTCCTACGAGCAGTACTTC.